The T cell receptor (beta chain) under discussion was sequenced for a study of blood T cells in healthy people across ages. This CDR3 contains 15 residues. V lost 5 bases to trimming and J lost 7 bases; unmatched junction nucleotides: 8. CDR1 is SGHTA and CDR2 is FQGTGA in the germline V gene. Together with a sample-barcoded 5' primer, a J-beta primer mix was included in a second PCR lasting about 7 to 11 cycles. A single record per CDR3 protein comes from TCRdb applying MiXCR to the 5' RACE reads. This table holds 750,000 or so distinct CDR3 sequences, roughly 25% found once. The study, taken as a whole, reports: Older age coincided with a roughly linear decline in TCR beta diversity per million T cells.

Notes on this clonotype: As yet, its antigen is unknown.

These data are also associated with another study on T cells of mothers and their children. That report adds: Whether pairs are related or unrelated, thymic selection shapes their TCR recombination output in much the same way.

The source material was blood. This chain links TRBV7-3 with TRBJ2-5, with 12 bases identical to TRBD2. This TCR was sampled from a boy between 10 and 17 years old in good health. CDR3 DNA: TGTGCCAGCAGCCGGACTAGCGGGGAGTCGGGGACCCAGTACTTC. Encoded protein: CASSRTSGESGTQYF.